The TCR beta chain described here comes from a study of blood T cell repertoires in COVID-19. Sequencing was performed with immunoSEQ multiplex PCR; in TCRdb, only in-frame clones are kept and a portion is missing. The sample shows tens of thousands of clones, 80% to 85% of them seen only once. CDR3 length: 14 residues. Looked up from germline, CDR1 is PRHDT and CDR2 is FYEKMQ (reference sequence). Concerning this clone: The junction and the germline gene differ at one end; a read error may be behind it.

The chain recombines TRBV13 with TRBJ1-2; D may be TRBD1 (6 bases). The receptor's source is a human donor in a cohort sampled during active COVID-19. The sequencing sample was made of peripheral blood. Here the CDR3 reads CARSRDGGARGYTF. CDR3 bases: TGTGCCCGCAGCCGCGACGGGGGGGCTCGGGGCTACACCTTC.